A single sample is the source of the 19 T cell receptor beta chains below, sequenced in a study of cytomegalovirus exposure and HLA in healthy donors. The repertoire was sequenced with immunoSEQ multiplex PCR; TCRdb's copy has only in-frame clones and lacks some. The data contain 90,000 to 130,000 clones, 70% to 90% of them singletons. The sample was PBMCs. Source of these receptors: a woman aged 18-30 years in good health and CMV-seronegative.

In its sample, this clone was seen a few times. The chain is built from TRBV18 and TRBJ2-7, with 7 bases lining up with TRBD1. J lost 2 bases, V lost 1 base, and 2 bases had no gene match. In germline, CDR1 is KGHSH, CDR2 LQKENI. The CDR3 length is 14 residues. The CDR3 nucleotides are TGTGCCAGCTCACCACGACAGGGCCCCTACGAGCAGTACTTC. As protein: CASSPRQGPYEQYF.

This chain's CDR3 is CASRGTGTGGYEQYF. The CDR3, as DNA: TGTGCCAGCAGAGGGACCGGGACAGGGGGCTACGAGCAGTACTTC. This chain connects TRBV2 to TRBJ2-7, with 11 nucleotides matching TRBD1. Trimming removed 6 bases from V and 3 bases from J; junction bases left unmatched: 7. The germline V gene has CDR1 SNHLY and CDR2 FYNNEI. The CDR3 spans 15 residues.

V usage is TRBV27 and J usage is TRBJ2-3, with 10 bases lining up with TRBD1. This CDR3 comprises 16 residues. CDR1 and CDR2 (germline): MNHEY, SMNVEV (reference sequence). V lost 6 bases and J lost 1; bases outside the gene matches: 7. CDR3 sequence reads: CASRLTGTGGTDTQYF. The CDR3 region has the DNA TGTGCCAGCAGACTGACCGGGACAGGGGGCACAGATACGCAGTATTTT.

V gene TRBV27 combines with J gene TRBJ2-1; D perhaps matches TRBD2 (5 bases). V was clipped by 0 bases and J by 10 bases, with 13 bases between them. The length of the CDR3 is 14 residues. Per the germline V gene, CDR1 is MNHEY and CDR2 is SMNVEV (reference sequence). The CDR3, as DNA: TGTGCCAGCAGTTTATCGATTTCTCCGGGGGAGCAGTTCTTC. Its translation: CASSLSISPGEQFF.

This chain links TRBV15 with TRBJ2-7; 9 bases are a match to TRBD1. Trimming cost V 4 bases and J 4 bases; bases outside gene matches: 2. The CDR3 loop spans 13 amino acids. The germline gives CDR1 LNHNV, CDR2 YYDKDF (reference sequence). CDR3: CATSKGQGYEQYF. In nucleotides, the CDR3 is TGTGCCACCAGCAAGGGACAGGGTTACGAGCAGTACTTC.

The gene calls are TRBV4-1 and TRBJ1-1; TRBD1 aligns across 7 bases. The germline CDR1 and CDR2 sequences are MGHRA and YSYEKL. The CDR3 loop spans 15 amino acids. V lost 3 bases, J lost 6 bases, and 10 bases stayed unmatched. CDR3 sequence: CASSQTQQGRAEAFF. CDR3 DNA sequence: TGCGCCAGCAGCCAGACACAACAGGGGCGGGCTGAAGCTTTCTTT.

This clone was recorded a few times. As DNA, the CDR3 is TGTGCCAGCAGTGATTACAGGGGGAACACTGAAGCTTTCTTT. Its protein is CASSDYRGNTEAFF. The chain links TRBV25-1 to TRBJ1-1; 7 nucleotides match TRBD1. The CDR3 extends over 14 amino acids. Germline loops: CDR1 MGHDK, CDR2 SYGVNS. V trimming: 3 bases; J trimming: 1 base; junction bases outside the gene matches: 2.

The genes are TRBV6-1 and TRBJ2-7, with D possibly being TRBD2 (6 bases). V was trimmed by 2 bases and J by 2 bases, leaving 10 bases between them. The CDR3 sequence is 14 residues long. Per the germline V gene, CDR1 is MNHNS and CDR2 is SASEGT. CDR3 sequence (DNA): TGTGCCAGCAGTGAAAGGGAGGAGGCCTACGAGCAGTACTTC. Its protein is CASSEREEAYEQYF.

The V call is TRBV6-4, the J call TRBJ2-3, with D possibly being TRBD2 (6 bases). The CDR3 loop spans 15 amino acids. Germline CDR1 and CDR2: MRHNA and SNTAGT. The V end was cut by 4 bases, the J end by 3 bases, with 14 bases between. CDR3 in DNA: TGTGCCAGCAGTGTGGGACTTAGGGATACAGATACGCAGTATTTT. The encoded protein is CASSVGLRDTDTQYF.

V and J are TRBV10-1 and TRBJ2-2; no clear D gene. Trimming shortened V by 3 bases and J by 6 bases, and 8 bases separated the two germline ends. Germline V gene data show CDR1 as WNHNN and CDR2 as SYGVQD (reference sequence). The length of the CDR3 is 13 residues. The CDR3 DNA reads TGCGCCAGCAGTGAATTTAGATCCGGGGAGCTGTTTTTT. Translating it yields CASSEFRSGELFF.

The chain recombines TRBV25-1 with TRBJ2-2; the D gene is possibly TRBD1 (6 bases). V lost 8 bases and J lost 3, with 13 bases in between. Germline V gene sequence: CDR1 MGHDK, CDR2 SYGVNS. The CDR3 sequence is 14 residues long. Here the CDR3 reads CASERQEDTGELFF. DNA for the CDR3: TGTGCCAGCGAAAGACAGGAGGACACCGGGGAGCTGTTTTTT.

This chain uses TRBV14 with TRBJ1-1, with TRBD1 as a possible D gene (5 bases). This CDR3 has 14 amino acids. Germline V gene data show CDR1 as SGHDN and CDR2 as FVKESK. The V end was cut by 6 bases, the J end by 3 bases, with 14 bases between. The CDR3 bases are TGTGCCAGCAGTAGACAGCTTTCGGACACTGAAGCTTTCTTT. This gives the protein CASSRQLSDTEAFF.

This clone was seen once. The CDR3 loop is CASSYGQHMNTEAFF. The CDR3 bases are TGTGCCAGCAGTTACGGACAGCACATGAACACTGAAGCTTTCTTT. This sequence joins TRBV5-4 and TRBJ1-1, with a tentative D call TRBD1 (6 bases). Germline loops: CDR1 SGHNT, CDR2 YYREEE (reference sequence). V dropped 5 bases and J dropped 0 bases, with 14 bases sitting between them. This CDR3 contains 15 residues.

The chain couples TRBV30 to TRBJ1-1; perhaps TRBD1 as D (5 bases). The CDR3 is made up of 11 amino acids. Germline values: CDR1 GTSNPN, CDR2 SVGIG (reference sequence). Trimming stripped 7 bases from V and 5 bases from J, with 11 bases between. CDR3 in amino acids: CASWRGTEAFF. CDR3 bases: TGTGCCTCCTGGAGGGGTACTGAAGCTTTCTTT.

This clone was counted a few times. The rearrangement joins TRBV7-8 to TRBJ1-3, with a possible D match to TRBD1 (5 bases). Looked up from germline, CDR1 is SGHVS and CDR2 is FQNEAQ. Trimming pared 4 bases from V and 0 bases from J, leaving 7 bases between. CDR3 length: 14 residues. The CDR3 DNA reads as TGTGCCAGCAGCTCGACAGACTCTGGAAACACCATATATTTT. Amino acid sequence: CASSSTDSGNTIYF.

This chain connects TRBV10-3 to TRBJ1-1; D is unclear. The CDR3 has 12 amino acids. The V gene lost 9 bases and the J gene lost 1 base, with 9 bases spanning the gap. CDR1 and CDR2 from the germline V gene are ENHRY and SYGVKD. Here the CDR3 reads CAIQKPNTEAFF. The CDR3 nucleotides read TGTGCCATTCAGAAACCGAACACTGAAGCTTTCTTT.

In its sample, this clone was seen a few times. The chain joins TRBV25-1 to TRBJ1-1; tentative D call: TRBD1 (5 bases). Germline-derived CDR1 and CDR2 are MGHDK and SYGVNS. CDR3 size: 13 residues. V was pared by 5 bases and J by 0 bases, with 7 bases between. The CDR3 region is CASSRQMNTEAFF. The CDR3 coding sequence is TGTGCCAGCAGTCGACAGATGAACACTGAAGCTTTCTTT.

The gene calls are TRBV27 and TRBJ1-2; D gene uncertain. Germline CDR1 reads MNHEY; CDR2 reads SMNVEV (reference sequence). With 3 bases removed from V and 8 bases from J, the gap between germline ends came to 10 bases. The CDR3 is 12 residues long. Written as DNA, the CDR3 is TGTGCCAGCAGTTTTCCGGGCGGGGGCTACACCTTC. Protein: CASSFPGGGYTF.

This rearrangement joins TRBV28 to TRBJ1-3; 8 bases match TRBD1. Trimming removed 6 bases from V and 2 bases from J; junction bases left unmatched: 9. The CDR3 runs 16 residues. Germline V gene sequence: CDR1 MDHEN, CDR2 SYDVKM. Here the CDR3 reads CASRPPAGGAGNTIYF. The DNA of the CDR3 is TGTGCCAGCAGGCCCCCCGCAGGGGGCGCTGGAAACACCATATATTTT.